This T cell receptor beta chain derives from a study of blood T cells in healthy people across ages. Remarks on this clonotype: Its antigen is currently unknown. Given a much more abundant clone one base away, this may be a read error.

Study-wide findings and caveats: It was found that TCR beta diversity correlated strongly with the percentage of naive T cells.

For the second PCR, which ran for 7 to 11 cycles, a sample-barcoded 5' primer and a J-beta primer mix were used. Each cDNA molecule, via a template-switch adaptor with 12 random nucleotides, was tagged. Each CDR3 protein gets one entry after TCRdb re-called the 5' RACE reads with MiXCR. The repertoire holds hundreds of thousands of distinct CDR3 sequences, about 28% seen once, with 15% to 17% in the top ten. Germline values: CDR1 SGHTA, CDR2 FQGNSA. This CDR3 contains 15 residues. V shed 3 bases and J 4 bases; nucleotides not matched to a gene: 3. Those donating, healthy Caucasian individuals from Russia, were aged roughly 6 to 95. Extraction yielded at least 6 micrograms of total RNA per sample.

The sequencing sample was made of blood. This TCR was recovered from a woman aged 80 or over in good health. The chain links TRBV7-2 to TRBJ2-3; 11 bases fit TRBD1. The CDR3 bases are TGTGCCAGCAGCTTCGGACAGGGGGCAGCAGATACGCAGTATTTT. Amino acid sequence: CASSFGQGAADTQYF.